This TCR beta chain was documented in a study of monozygotic twins with cystic fibrosis. Broader study findings: V usage most resembled the co-twin in 13 of 16 pairs.

Concerning this clone itself: Its specificity is unknown.

The repertoire was sequenced with immunoSEQ multiplex PCR; TCRdb's copy has only in-frame clones and lacks some. The sample gives 30,000 to 35,000 clones, 90% to 97% of which show up once; 0.15% to 0.2% is in the top ten. This CDR3 has 13 residues. The V end was cut by 2 bases, the J end by 7 bases, with 12 bases between. The germline V gene has CDR1 GTSNPN and CDR2 SVGIG (reference sequence). The V and J genes are TRBV30 and TRBJ1-5; tentative D call: TRBD1 (6 bases). The receptor comes from a girl aged 2-10 years with cystic fibrosis. Material for sequencing was blood. The CDR3 spells CAWSTGREQPQHF. CDR3 sequence (DNA): TGTGCCTGGAGTACAGGGAGGGAGCAGCCCCAGCATTTT.